The 17 T cell receptor beta chains in this list originate from one sample, sequenced in a study of cytomegalovirus exposure and HLA in healthy donors. The PCR was carried out with 60 Vbeta primers and 13 Jbeta primers. The data were produced by immunoSEQ multiplex PCR, yet TCRdb's version contains in-frame clones alone and is incomplete. The sample totals around 210,000 clones; its top ten clones hold around 1.1%. Sequencing was carried out using PBMCs. These receptors were taken from a girl aged 2 to 10 in good health and CMV-seropositive.

The chain recombines TRBV9 with TRBJ2-5; 9 positions match TRBD2. The better agreement between TRBJ2-7 and the DNA end casts doubt on the J call. This CDR3 region has 19 residues. CDR1 and CDR2 (germline): SGDLS, YYNGEE. The CDR3 loop is CASSPAGGTYRDPYYEQYF. The DNA for the CDR3 is TGTGCCAGCAGCCCAGCGGGGGGAACCTACCGAGACCCCTACTACGAGCAGTACTTC.

The chain employs TRBV18 and TRBJ2-7; D may be TRBD1 (5 bases). CDR1 KGHSH and CDR2 LQKENI come from the germline V gene. CDR3 length: 13 residues. Trimming pared 3 bases from V and 7 bases from J, leaving 13 bases between. CDR3 residues: CASSPPTGSEQYF. The CDR3 nucleotides are TGTGCCAGCTCACCCCCCACAGGATCGGAGCAGTACTTC.

The chain uses TRBV28 and TRBJ1-2; D possibly corresponds to TRBD1 (6 bases). The CDR3 extends over 12 amino acids. Trimming left V 3 bases short and J 6 bases short, with 8 bases between. Germline V CDR1 and CDR2: MDHEN, SYDVKM. CDR3 sequence (DNA): TGTGCCAGCAGTTTTCAGGGGAATGGCTACACCTTC. It is translated as CASSFQGNGYTF.

The chain carries TRBV5-1 and TRBJ2-3; 7 nucleotides align to TRBD1. Trimming took 4 bases from V and 6 from J; bases not matched to a gene: 11. CDR3 length: 15 amino acids. CDR1 SGHRS and CDR2 YFSETQ come from the germline V gene. CDR3 in DNA: TGCGCCAGCAGCAACAGGGTCAGGGGGACGGATACGCAGTATTTT. Its translation: CASSNRVRGTDTQYF.

V usage is TRBV15 and J usage is TRBJ2-1; 7 bases are shared with TRBD2. Germline CDR1 is LNHNV and CDR2 is YYDKDF (reference sequence). The CDR3 is 16 amino acids. With V trimmed by 0 bases and J by 7 bases, 9 bases remained unmatched. CDR3 protein: CATSRDLASGRNEQFF. For the CDR3, the DNA is TGTGCCACCAGCAGAGATCTGGCTAGCGGACGGAATGAGCAGTTCTTC.

V and J are TRBV7-2 and TRBJ2-3; D ambiguous. The ends were cut back, 7 bases at V and 0 bases at J, with 11 bases in the middle. The CDR3 totals 14 residues. The germline V gene encodes CDR1 SGHTA and CDR2 FQGNSA. Here the CDR3 DNA reads TGTGCCAGCAAAACGTTCCTAAGCACAGATACGCAGTATTTT. Its translation: CASKTFLSTDTQYF. The whole variable domain, remainder taken from reference TRBV7-2 and TRBJ2-3, is GAGVSQSPSNKVTEKGKDVELRCDPISGHTALYWYRQSLGQGLEFLIYFQGNSAPDKSGLPSDRFSAERTGGSVSTLTIQRTQQEDSAVYLCASKTFLSTDTQYFGPGTRLTVL.

This rearrangement joins TRBV18 to TRBJ2-5; D gene ambiguous. In germline, CDR1 is KGHSH, CDR2 LQKENI. CDR3 length: 16 amino acids. V was shortened by 1 base and J by 5 bases, with 17 bases between the two germline ends. CDR3 amino acids: CASSPQAQLGGETQYF. The CDR3 DNA reads as TGTGCCAGCTCACCACAGGCACAGCTTGGTGGGGAGACCCAGTACTTC.

The chain uses TRBV7-8 and TRBJ2-3; 12 bases are shared with TRBD2. V lost 5 bases and J lost 6; bases outside the gene matches: 9. CDR3 length: 16 residues. Germline V gene sequence: CDR1 SGHVS, CDR2 FQNEAQ. In DNA form, the CDR3 reads TGTGCCAGCAGCACCTTACTAGCGGGAGGTGGGGATACGCAGTATTTT. This sequence encodes CASSTLLAGGGDTQYF.

The V gene is TRBV28, the J gene TRBJ1-1; D possibly corresponds to TRBD1 (5 bases). Germline lookup yields CDR1 MDHEN and CDR2 SYDVKM. The CDR3 has 18 residues. Deletions cut 0 bases from V and 0 bases from J, with 17 bases between. The CDR3 is CASSLWSPRGRMNTEAFF. The DNA of the CDR3 is TGTGCCAGCAGTTTATGGTCCCCAAGGGGCAGGATGAACACTGAAGCTTTCTTT. Full variable domain (remainder filled in from reference TRBV28 and TRBJ1-1): DVKVTQSSRYLVKRTGEKVFLECVQDMDHENMFWYRQDPGLGLRLIYFSYDVKMKEKGDIPEGYSVSREKKERFSLILESASTNQTSMYLCASSLWSPRGRMNTEAFFGQGTRLTVV.

The rearrangement joins TRBV28 to TRBJ2-7, with 13 bases lining up with TRBD2. CDR1 and CDR2 (germline): MDHEN, SYDVKM. This CDR3 contains 16 residues. Trimming cost V 5 bases and J 5 bases; bases outside gene matches: 9. In DNA form, the CDR3 reads TGTGCCAGCAGTCCCTTGGGACTAGCGGGAAGTAACGAGCAGTACTTC. It translates to CASSPLGLAGSNEQYF.

The CDR3 bases are TGTGCCAGCAGTTTATCACTAGCGGGAGACTCCTTCTCTGGGGCCAACGTCCTGACTTTC. It specifies CASSLSLAGDSFSGANVLTF. This chain joins TRBV28 and TRBJ2-6, with 11 bases identical to TRBD2. This CDR3 is 20 amino acids long. J was trimmed by 0 bases and V by 1 base; bases with no gene match: 8. Germline CDR1 and CDR2: MDHEN and SYDVKM.

The chain carries TRBV11-2 and TRBJ1-1; D might be TRBD1 (6 bases). The V and J ends lost 5 bases and 8 bases respectively, with 21 bases between them. Germline CDR1 SGHAT, CDR2 FQNNGV. The CDR3 contains 15 residues. The CDR3 is CASSHHQGLRWEAFF. For the CDR3, the DNA is TGTGCCAGCAGCCACCACCAGGGGCTCCGCTGGGAAGCTTTCTTT.

The rearrangement links TRBV5-4 to TRBJ1-6; 10 positions agree with TRBD1. The trim removed 0 bases at V and 9 bases at J, leaving 6 bases unmatched. Germline V gene data show CDR1 as SGHNT and CDR2 as YYREEE (reference sequence). The CDR3 contains 16 residues. In nucleotides, the CDR3 is TGTGCCAGCAGCTTGGTCCACGGGACAGGGGCTTCACCCCTCCACTTT. Amino acid sequence: CASSLVHGTGASPLHF. The complete variable domain, with remaining parts taken from reference TRBV5-4 and TRBJ1-6, reads ETGVTQSPTHLIKTRGQQVTLRCSSQSGHNTVSWYQQALGQGPQFIFQYYREEENGRGNFPPRFSGLQFPNYSSELNVNALELDDSALYLCASSLVHGTGASPLHFGNGTRLTVT.

V gene TRBV5-8 combines with J gene TRBJ1-1; 11 nucleotides align to TRBD1. The germline V gene has CDR1 SGHTS and CDR2 YDEGEE. V shed 4 bases, J shed 4 bases, and the junction held 9 bases outside the gene matches. This CDR3 comprises 16 residues. Here the CDR3 reads CASSPDRGLLVTEAFF. DNA of the CDR3: TGTGCCAGCAGCCCGGACAGGGGGCTTTTAGTCACTGAAGCTTTCTTT.

V usage is TRBV27 and J usage is TRBJ2-5, with 8 nucleotides matching TRBD2. The CDR3 consists of 14 residues. CDR1 and CDR2 (germline): MNHEY, SMNVEV (reference sequence). V shed 4 bases and J 4 bases; nucleotides not matched to a gene: 5. CDR3 DNA: TGTGCCAGCAGTTCCGTAGCGGGATCAGAGACCCAGTACTTC. It encodes CASSSVAGSETQYF.

The genes are TRBV19 and TRBJ2-7, with 7 bases that match TRBD1. There are 15 residues in the CDR3. The J segment lost 2 bases and the V segment lost 3 bases, leaving 7 bases of the junction unmatched. Germline lookup yields CDR1 LNHDA and CDR2 SQIVND (reference sequence). CDR3 nucleotide sequence: TGTGCCAGTAGTATGGCGCGACAGGGCACCTACGAGCAGTACTTC. Encoded protein: CASSMARQGTYEQYF.

The chain recombines TRBV6-1 with TRBJ2-7; TRBD1 matches at 7 bases. Germline-derived CDR1 and CDR2 are MNHNS and SASEGT. The CDR3 consists of 13 residues. V trimming: 10 bases; J trimming: 4 bases; junction bases outside the gene matches: 10. CDR3 in DNA: TGTGCCATGAACGACAGGGTAGGGTACGAGCAGTACTTC. This translates into CAMNDRVGYEQYF.